In its sample, the clone carrying this T cell receptor (beta chain) was seen once. TCRdb's table, derived via immunoSEQ multiplex PCR, lists solely in-frame clones and lacks some. The sample includes about 330,000 clones, roughly 87% seen only once; the top ten take approximately 1%. The sample originates from a study of blood T cell repertoires in COVID-19. Looked up from germline, CDR1 is SEHNR and CDR2 is FQNEAQ (reference sequence). This CDR3 region has 16 residues. J gave up 0 bases and V 4 bases, and 8 bases lay outside the gene matches. The sequenced sample consisted of PBMCs or T cells enriched from blood (not recorded which). This chain connects TRBV7-9 to TRBJ1-1, with 7 bases aligning to TRBD1. The TCR sequence derives from a woman between 25 and 40 years old who had recovered from COVID-19. The CDR3, as DNA: TGTGCCAGCAGCTATTGGACAGGAACGGTGAACACTGAAGCTTTCTTT. Its protein product is CASSYWTGTVNTEAFF.